Detailed here is one T cell receptor (beta chain). Its antigen remains unidentified. At the time of sampling, donors were nominally healthy, though unrecorded immune exposures were likely. The data derive from a study of cytomegalovirus exposure and HLA in healthy donors. The study's findings and limits: Accurate prediction of most subjects' HLA-A and HLA-B alleles from TCR beta sequences was reported.

The V gene's germline CDR1 is LNHDA and CDR2 SQIVND (reference sequence). The CDR3 length is 18 residues. V lost 3 bases and J 6 bases, leaving 26 bases between the germline ends. With 60 Vbeta and 13 Jbeta primers, the PCR was carried out. Sequenced by immunoSEQ multiplex PCR; TCRdb stores in-frame clones only, minus some. Of 100,000 to 150,000 clones in the sample, roughly 83% were seen once. The sequenced sample was PBMCs. This sequence joins TRBV19 and TRBJ1-2; D ambiguous. The source of this sequence is a man aged 18 to 30 in good health and CMV-seronegative. CDR3 nucleotide sequence: TGTGCCAGTAGTATCAAAGGTCCGACCGGAGCTACTTTAGATGGCTACACCTTC. Amino acids: CASSIKGPTGATLDGYTF.